This T cell receptor (beta chain) was sequenced during a study of CD8 T cells in ankylosing spondylitis. General study findings and limits: It appeared that ankylosing spondylitis blood was characterized by a TCR beta motif of several highly homologous variants. It was reported that disease-linked clones were significantly enriched in matched ankylosing spondylitis synovial fluid.

The sample holds many counts of this clonotype. What it binds is not known. Quantitative barcoded 5'-RACE was used to prepare TCR beta libraries. TCRdb processed the 5' RACE reads anew with MiXCR; each CDR3 protein has one entry. The sample includes a few hundred thousand distinct CDR3 sequences, around 11% of them seen just once. CDR3 length equals 14 residues. Between the trimmed V and J ends, which lost 6 bases and 0 bases, there was a span of 12 bases. This receptor was identified in a male donor with ankylosing spondylitis or in good health (not recorded which). V usage is TRBV12-3 or TRBV12-4 and J usage is TRBJ2-7; tentatively, D is TRBD2 (6 bases). Sequencing was carried out using blood, either unsorted or a sorted T cell fraction (not recorded which). Here the CDR3 reads CASRSGTLSYEQYF. The CDR3 DNA reads TGTGCCAGCAGGTCCGGGACTCTCTCCTACGAGCAGTACTTC.